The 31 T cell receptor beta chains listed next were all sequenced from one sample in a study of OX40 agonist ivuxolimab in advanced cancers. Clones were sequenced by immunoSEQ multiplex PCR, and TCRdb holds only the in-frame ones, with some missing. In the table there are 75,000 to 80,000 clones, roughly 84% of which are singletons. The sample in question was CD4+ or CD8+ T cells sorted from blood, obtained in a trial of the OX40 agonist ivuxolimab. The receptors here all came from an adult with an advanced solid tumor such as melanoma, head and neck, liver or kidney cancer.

CDR3 nucleotide sequence: TGTGCCATCAAGGTCTCGGGTGCGGACACCATATATTTT. The encoded protein is CAIKVSGADTIYF. The gene calls are TRBV10-3 and TRBJ1-3; no clear D. The CDR3 loop spans 13 amino acids. Deletions cut 7 bases from V and 8 bases from J, with 15 bases between. From germline, CDR1 is ENHRY and CDR2 SYGVKD.

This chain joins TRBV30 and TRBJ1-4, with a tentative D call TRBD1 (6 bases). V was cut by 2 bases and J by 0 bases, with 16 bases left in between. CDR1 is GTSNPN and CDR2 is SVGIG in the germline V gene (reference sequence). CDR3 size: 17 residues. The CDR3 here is CAWSLGGYSATNEKLFF. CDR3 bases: TGTGCCTGGAGTCTAGGGGGATACAGTGCAACTAATGAAAAACTGTTTTTT.

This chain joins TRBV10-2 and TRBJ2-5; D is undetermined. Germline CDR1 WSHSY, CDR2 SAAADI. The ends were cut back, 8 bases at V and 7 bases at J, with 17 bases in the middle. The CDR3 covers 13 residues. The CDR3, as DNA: TGCGCCAGCTTGCCCGGGTCGGAAAGGACCCAGTACTTC. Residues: CASLPGSERTQYF.

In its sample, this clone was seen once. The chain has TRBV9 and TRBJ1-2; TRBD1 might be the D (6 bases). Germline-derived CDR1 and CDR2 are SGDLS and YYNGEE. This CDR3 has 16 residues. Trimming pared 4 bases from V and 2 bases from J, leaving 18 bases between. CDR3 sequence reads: CASSPAAGAQNYGYTF. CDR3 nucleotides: TGTGCCAGCAGCCCCGCGGCAGGGGCGCAGAACTATGGCTACACCTTC.

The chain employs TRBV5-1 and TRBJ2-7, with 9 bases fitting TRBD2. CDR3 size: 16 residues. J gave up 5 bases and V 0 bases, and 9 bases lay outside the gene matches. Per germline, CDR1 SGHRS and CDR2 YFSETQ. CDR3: CASSLAPSSGAHEQYF. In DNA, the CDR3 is TGCGCCAGCAGCTTGGCTCCGTCTAGCGGGGCCCACGAGCAGTACTTC.

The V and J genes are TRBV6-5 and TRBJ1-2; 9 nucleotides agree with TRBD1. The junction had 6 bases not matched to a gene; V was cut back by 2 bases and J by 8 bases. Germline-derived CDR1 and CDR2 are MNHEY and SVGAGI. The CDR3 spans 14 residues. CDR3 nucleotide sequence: TGTGCCAGCAGTTACGGGACAGGGAACGACGGCTACACCTTC. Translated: CASSYGTGNDGYTF.

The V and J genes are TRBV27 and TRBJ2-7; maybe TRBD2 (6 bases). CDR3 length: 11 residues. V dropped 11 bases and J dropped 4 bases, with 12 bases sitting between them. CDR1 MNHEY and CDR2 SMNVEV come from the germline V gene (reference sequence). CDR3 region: CASRRGYEQYF. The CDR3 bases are TGTGCCTCGCGGAGGGGTTACGAGCAGTACTTC.

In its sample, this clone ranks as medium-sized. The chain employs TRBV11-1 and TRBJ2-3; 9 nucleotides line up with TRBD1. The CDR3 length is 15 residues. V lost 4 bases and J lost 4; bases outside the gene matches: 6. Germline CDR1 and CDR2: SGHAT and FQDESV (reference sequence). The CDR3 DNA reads TGTGCCAGCAGCTCGCCGGGACAGGGTTCAGATACGCAGTATTTT. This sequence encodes CASSSPGQGSDTQYF.

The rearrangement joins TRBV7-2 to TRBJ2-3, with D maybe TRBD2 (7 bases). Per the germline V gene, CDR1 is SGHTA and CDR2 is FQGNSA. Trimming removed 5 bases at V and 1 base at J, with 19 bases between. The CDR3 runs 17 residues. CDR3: CASSPSGTGRGTDTQYF. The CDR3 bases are TGTGCCAGCAGCCCCAGCGGAACAGGGAGGGGCACAGATACGCAGTATTTT.

CDR3 nucleotides: TGTGCCAGCAGTAAACTAGCGGGGGAGCAGTACTTC. Protein: CASSKLAGEQYF. The rearrangement uses TRBV6-6 and TRBJ2-7; 10 bases line up with TRBD2. The length of the CDR3 is 12 residues. Trimming at V came to 5 bases and at J to 7 bases, leaving 2 bases not matched to a gene. CDR1 MNHNY and CDR2 SVGAGI come from the germline V gene (reference sequence).

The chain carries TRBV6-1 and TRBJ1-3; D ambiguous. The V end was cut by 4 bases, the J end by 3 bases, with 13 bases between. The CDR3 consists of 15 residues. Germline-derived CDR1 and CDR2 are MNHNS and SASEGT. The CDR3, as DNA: TGTGCCAGCAGTGTGTCCTCTGGGTTTGGAAACACCATATATTTT. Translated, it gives CASSVSSGFGNTIYF.

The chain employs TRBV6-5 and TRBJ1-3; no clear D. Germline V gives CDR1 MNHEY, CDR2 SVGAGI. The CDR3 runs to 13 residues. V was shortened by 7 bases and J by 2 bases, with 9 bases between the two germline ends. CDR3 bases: TGTGCCAGCACTCAAACCACTGGAAACACCATATATTTT. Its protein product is CASTQTTGNTIYF.

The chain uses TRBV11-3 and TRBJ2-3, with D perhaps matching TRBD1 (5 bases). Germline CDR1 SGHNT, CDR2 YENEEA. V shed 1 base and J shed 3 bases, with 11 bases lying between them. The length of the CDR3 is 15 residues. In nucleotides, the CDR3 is TGTGCCAGCAGCTTAGGCACAGGTTTAACAGATACGCAGTATTTT. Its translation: CASSLGTGLTDTQYF.

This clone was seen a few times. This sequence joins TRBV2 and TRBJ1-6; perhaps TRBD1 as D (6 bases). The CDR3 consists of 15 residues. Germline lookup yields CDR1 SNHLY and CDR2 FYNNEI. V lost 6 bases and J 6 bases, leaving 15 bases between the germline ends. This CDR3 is CASRLRTARNSPLHF. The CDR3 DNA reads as TGTGCCAGCAGACTACGGACAGCCCGTAATTCACCCCTCCACTTT.

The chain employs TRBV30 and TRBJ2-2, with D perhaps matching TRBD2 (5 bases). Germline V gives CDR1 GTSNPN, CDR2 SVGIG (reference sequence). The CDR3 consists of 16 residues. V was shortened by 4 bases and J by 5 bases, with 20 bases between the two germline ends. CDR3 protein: CAWIARATTGTGELFF. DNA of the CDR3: TGTGCCTGGATCGCGCGGGCTACGACGGGGACCGGGGAGCTGTTTTTT.

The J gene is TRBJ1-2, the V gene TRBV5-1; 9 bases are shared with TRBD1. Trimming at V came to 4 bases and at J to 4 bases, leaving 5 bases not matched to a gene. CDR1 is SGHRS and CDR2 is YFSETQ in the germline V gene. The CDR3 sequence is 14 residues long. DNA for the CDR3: TGCGCCAGCAGCCCGGACAGGGGACTCTATGGCTACACCTTC. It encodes CASSPDRGLYGYTF.

CDR3 loop: CASSQPKQGWGRTDTQYF. The CDR3 DNA follows: TGCGCCAGCAGCCAACCAAAACAGGGCTGGGGCCGCACAGATACGCAGTATTTT. The V and J genes are TRBV4-1 and TRBJ2-3; D possibly corresponds to TRBD1 (6 bases). Trimming removed 2 bases at V and 1 base at J, with 19 bases between. The CDR3 is 18 residues long. CDR1 and CDR2 from the germline V gene are MGHRA and YSYEKL.

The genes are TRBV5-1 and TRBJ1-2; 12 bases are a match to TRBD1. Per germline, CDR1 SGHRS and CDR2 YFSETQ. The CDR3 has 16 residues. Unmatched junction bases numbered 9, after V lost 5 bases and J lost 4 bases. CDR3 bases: TGCGCCAGCAGGCAGGGACAGGGGGCACCTCCCTATGGCTACACCTTC. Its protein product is CASRQGQGAPPYGYTF.

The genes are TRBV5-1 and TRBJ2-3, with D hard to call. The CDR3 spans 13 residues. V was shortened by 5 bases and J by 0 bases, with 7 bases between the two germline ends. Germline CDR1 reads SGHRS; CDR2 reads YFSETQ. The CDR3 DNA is TGCGCCAGCAGAGGAACGAGCACAGATACGCAGTATTTT. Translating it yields CASRGTSTDTQYF.

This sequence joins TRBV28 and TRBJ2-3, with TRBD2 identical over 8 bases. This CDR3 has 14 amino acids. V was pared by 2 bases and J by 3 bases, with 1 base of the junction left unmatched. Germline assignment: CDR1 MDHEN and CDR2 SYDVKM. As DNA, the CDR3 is TGTGCCAGCAGTTTACAGCGGGAGACAGATACGCAGTATTTT. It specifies CASSLQRETDTQYF.

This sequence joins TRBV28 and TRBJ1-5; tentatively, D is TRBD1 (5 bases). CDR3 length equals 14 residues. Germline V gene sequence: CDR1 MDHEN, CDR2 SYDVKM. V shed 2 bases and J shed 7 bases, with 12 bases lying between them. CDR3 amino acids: CASSLRGRGQPQHF. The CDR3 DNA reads TGTGCCAGCAGTTTACGGGGAAGGGGACAGCCCCAGCATTTT.

In nucleotides, the CDR3 is TGTGCCAGCAGTTTACGTGCAGGACCGAGCAATCAGCCCCAGCATTTT. This sequence encodes CASSLRAGPSNQPQHF. This sequence joins TRBV28 and TRBJ1-5; no reliable D call. The germline CDR1 and CDR2 sequences are MDHEN and SYDVKM. CDR3 length equals 16 residues. Trimming shortened V by 2 bases and J by 1 base, and 12 bases separated the two germline ends.

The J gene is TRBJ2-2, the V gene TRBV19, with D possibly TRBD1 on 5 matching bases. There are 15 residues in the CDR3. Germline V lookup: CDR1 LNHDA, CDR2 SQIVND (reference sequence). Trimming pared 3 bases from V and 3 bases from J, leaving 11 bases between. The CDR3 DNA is TGTGCCAGTAGTATCCGGCAGGGATACACCGGGGAGCTGTTTTTT. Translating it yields CASSIRQGYTGELFF.

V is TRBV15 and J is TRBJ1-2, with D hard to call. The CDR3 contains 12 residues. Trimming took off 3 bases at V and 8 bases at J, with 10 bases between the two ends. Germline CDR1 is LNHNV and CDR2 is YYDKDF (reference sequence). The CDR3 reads CATSREDWGYTF. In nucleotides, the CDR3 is TGTGCCACCAGCAGGGAGGATTGGGGCTACACCTTC.

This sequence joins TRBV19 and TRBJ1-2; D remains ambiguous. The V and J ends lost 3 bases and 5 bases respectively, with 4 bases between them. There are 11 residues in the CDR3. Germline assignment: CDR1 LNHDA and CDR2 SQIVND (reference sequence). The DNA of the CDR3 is TGTGCCAGTAGTATCCCGTATGGCTACACCTTC. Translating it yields CASSIPYGYTF.

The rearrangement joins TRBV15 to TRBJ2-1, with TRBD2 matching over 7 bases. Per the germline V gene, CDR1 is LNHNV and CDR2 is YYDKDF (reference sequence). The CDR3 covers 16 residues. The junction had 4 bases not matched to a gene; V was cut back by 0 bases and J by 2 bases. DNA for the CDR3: TGTGCCACCAGCAGAGAAGCGGGGTGGCCCTACAATGAGCAGTTCTTC. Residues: CATSREAGWPYNEQFF.

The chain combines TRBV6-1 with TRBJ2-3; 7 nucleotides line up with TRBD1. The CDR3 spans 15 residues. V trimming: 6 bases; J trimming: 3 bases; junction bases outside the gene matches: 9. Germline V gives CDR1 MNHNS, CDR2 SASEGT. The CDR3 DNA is TGTGCCAGCAGCGACGACAGGGATGGAACAGATACGCAGTATTTT. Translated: CASSDDRDGTDTQYF.

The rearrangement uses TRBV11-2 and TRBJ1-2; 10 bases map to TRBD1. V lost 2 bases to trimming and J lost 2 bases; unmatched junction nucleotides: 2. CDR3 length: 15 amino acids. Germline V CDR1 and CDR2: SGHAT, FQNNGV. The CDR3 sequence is CASSLQGQGNYGYTF. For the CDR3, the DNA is TGTGCCAGCAGCTTACAGGGACAGGGGAACTATGGCTACACCTTC.

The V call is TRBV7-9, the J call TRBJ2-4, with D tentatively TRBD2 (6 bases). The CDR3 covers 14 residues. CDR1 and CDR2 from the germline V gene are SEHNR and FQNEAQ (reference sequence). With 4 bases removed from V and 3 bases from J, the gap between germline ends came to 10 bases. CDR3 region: CASSSGLFKNIQYF. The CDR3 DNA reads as TGTGCCAGCAGCTCTGGACTATTCAAAAACATTCAGTACTTC.

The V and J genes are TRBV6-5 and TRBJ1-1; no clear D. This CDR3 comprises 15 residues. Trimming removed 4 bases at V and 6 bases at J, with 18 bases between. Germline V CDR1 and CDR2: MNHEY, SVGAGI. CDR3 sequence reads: CASSSLARVGPEAFF. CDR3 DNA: TGTGCCAGCAGTTCCCTTGCAAGGGTAGGGCCTGAAGCTTTCTTT.

Here the CDR3 reads CASSGGLAANTGELFF. CDR3 in DNA: TGTGCCAGCAGTGGTGGACTAGCGGCGAACACCGGGGAGCTGTTTTTT. The chain links TRBV2 to TRBJ2-2, with 10 bases lining up with TRBD2. The length of the CDR3 is 16 residues. CDR1 and CDR2 from the germline V gene are SNHLY and FYNNEI. Unmatched junction bases numbered 2, after V lost 4 bases and J lost 0 bases.